This is a list of T cell receptor beta chains from one sample in a study of regulatory T cells in long-lasting Graves disease. TCRdb itself ran the multiplex PCR reads through MiXCR, one entry per CDR3 protein. The sample yields 550,000 to 600,000 distinct CDR3 sequences, 15% to 20% seen once. These data also formed part of another study, on T cells in Graves' hyperthyroidism and ophthalmopathy.

Here the sequenced sample was peripheral blood mononuclear cells (PBMCs), taken at new diagnosis, from a patient treated with antithyroid drugs. The receptors derive from a man younger than 35 with Graves disease. Both conserved end residues are part of each CDR3. D genes are given only for firm matches. Part of the rows lack a size; the others show once, few, many or a class for expanded clones.

few,TRBJ1-1,-,TRBV4-2,CASSQGGGLGGSTEAFF,TGTGCCAGCAGCCAAGGGGGCGGTCTTGGGGGGAGCACTGAAGCTTTCTTT
-,TRBJ1-1,TRBD1,TRBV5-1,CASSYGQGGEAFF,TGCGCCAGCAGCTACGGACAGGGTGGTGAAGCTTTCTTT
-,TRBJ1-5,-,TRBV5-5,CASSPTGLDQPQHF,TGTGCCAGCAGCCCAACAGGGTTGGATCAGCCCCAGCATTTT
-,TRBJ1-2,-,TRBV7-9,CATGPRWGMSYTF,TGTGCCACAGGCCCAAGGTGGGGCATGAGCTACACCTTC
many,TRBJ2-5,TRBD2,TRBV2,CASSERSGRAQETQYF,TGTGCCAGCAGTGAACGCAGCGGGAGGGCCCAAGAGACCCAGTACTTC
few,TRBJ2-1,-,TRBV29-1,CSVYRRREGEQFF,TGCAGCGTTTATAGGAGGCGTGAGGGTGAGCAGTTCTTC
many,TRBJ2-5,TRBD1,TRBV11-2,CASSPGQEETQYF,TGTGCCAGCAGCCCCGGACAGGAAGAGACCCAGTACTTC
few,TRBJ2-1,TRBD2,TRBV19,CASSILGGRYNEQFF,TGTGCCAGTAGTATCCTCGGCGGGAGGTATAATGAGCAGTTCTTC
many,TRBJ1-5,-,TRBV2,CASSEFTMGNQPQHF,TGTGCCAGCAGTGAATTTACGATGGGCAATCAGCCCCAGCATTTT
many,TRBJ2-5,-,TRBV6-1,CASSQTGKETQYF,TGTGCCAGCAGTCAAACAGGGAAAGAGACCCAGTACTTC
many,TRBJ2-3,-,TRBV2,CASSGERNTDTQYF,TGTGCCAGCAGTGGGGAGCGTAACACAGATACGCAGTATTTT
many,TRBJ2-3,-,TRBV29-1,CSVQEDTQYF,TGCAGCGTTCAGGAAGATACGCAGTATTTT
many,TRBJ2-1,-,TRBV3-1,CASSQDKTGAGLNEQFF,TGTGCCAGCAGCCAAGATAAGACGGGAGCCGGCCTCAATGAGCAGTTCTTC
-,TRBJ1-2,TRBD1,TRBV20-1,CSARSGTGGELYGYTF,TGCAGTGCTAGGAGTGGGACAGGGGGCGAATTGTATGGCTACACCTTC
few,TRBJ1-2,-,TRBV10-3,CAIRGGKGGYTF,TGTGCCATTCGCGGAGGGAAAGGTGGCTACACCTTC
many,TRBJ2-1,TRBD2,TRBV20-1,CSAGLAGDNTYNEQFF,TGCAGTGCAGGACTAGCGGGAGACAACACCTACAATGAGCAGTTCTTC